Sequencing of this T cell receptor (beta chain) was carried out in a study of blood T cell repertoires in COVID-19. Study-level information: Sites across the United States, Italy and Spain contributed samples from acute and convalescent COVID-19.

This CDR3 is built from 17 residues. Germline V CDR1 and CDR2: SSHAT, FNYEAQ (reference sequence). This clone has a single count. At one end the junction does not follow the germline gene, possibly because of a read error. Measured with immunoSEQ multiplex PCR; TCRdb has only the in-frame clones, and not every one. The sample shows approximately 240,000 clones, about four fifths of them seen only once. The chain combines TRBV7-7 with TRBJ1-5; a possible D gene is TRBD1 (6 bases). This TCR derives from a man aged 45 to 65 with acute or convalescent COVID-19. Sequencing was performed on peripheral blood. The CDR3 spells CASSLAGGQGRNQPQHF. CDR3 DNA: TGTGCTAGCAGCTTAGCGGGGGGGCAGGGCAGGAATCAGCCCCAGCATTTT.